This passage covers 22 T cell receptor beta chains from one sample sequenced in a study of patients and donors after allogeneic stem cell transplantation. Each CDR3 protein is one row after TCRdb ran MiXCR on the RT-PCR reads. The sample comprises roughly 960,000 distinct CDR3 sequences, 15% to 20% of which are singletons, and approximately 5.9% rests with the top ten. The sample was blood, either unsorted or a sorted T cell fraction (not recorded which). Receptors originate from a human donor who was either an allogeneic HSCT recipient or a stem cell or donor lymphocyte infusion donor (not recorded which). It is not recorded whose cells these are; they may come from a transplant donor.

The chain links TRBV6-1 to TRBJ1-2, with D possibly TRBD1 on 5 matching bases. V was cut by 10 bases and J by 7 bases, with 25 bases left in between. CDR1 MNHNS and CDR2 SASEGT come from the germline V gene. The CDR3 is made up of 15 amino acids. CDR3 residues: CAIIGEGLGEGGYTF. CDR3 in DNA: TGTGCCATCATTGGAGAGGGGCTTGGCGAGGGTGGCTACACCTTC.

This chain's CDR3 is CASSVGDYWKGYTF. CDR3 coding DNA: TGTGCCAGCAGTGTAGGGGACTACTGGAAGGGCTACACCTTC. This rearrangement joins TRBV6-4 to TRBJ1-2; TRBD1 is a possible D gene (5 bases). CDR3 length: 14 residues. Germline V CDR1 and CDR2: MRHNA, SNTAGT. Trimming stripped 4 bases from V and 8 bases from J, with 17 bases between.

CDR3 bases: TGTGCCAGCAGTGAAGACGGGACAGGCCAAGAGACCCAGTACTTC. Residues: CASSEDGTGQETQYF. The V and J genes are TRBV6-1 and TRBJ2-5; 8 bases are shared with TRBD1. Germline V gives CDR1 MNHNS, CDR2 SASEGT. V dropped 1 base and J dropped 1; count of bases not matched to a gene: 2. CDR3 length: 15 residues.

This clonotype came up many times. The chain employs TRBV5-1 and TRBJ1-1; D unresolved. The CDR3 runs 12 residues. Trimming shortened V by 4 bases and J by 10 bases, and 14 bases separated the two germline ends. Per germline, CDR1 SGHRS and CDR2 YFSETQ. The CDR3 loop reads CASSPEGLGAFF. CDR3 coding DNA: TGCGCCAGCAGCCCCGAAGGTCTTGGAGCTTTCTTT.

This rearrangement joins TRBV7-9 to TRBJ2-1, with D perhaps assigned TRBD1 or TRBD2 (5 bases each). The CDR3 extends over 15 amino acids. Deletions cut 4 bases from V and 15 bases from J, with 25 bases between. CDR1 and CDR2 (germline): SEHNR, FQNEAQ (reference sequence). The CDR3 protein is CASSSRGPKTPSRFF. CDR3 sequence (DNA): TGTGCCAGCAGCTCAAGGGGACCAAAAACTCCCTCACGGTTCTTC.

In its sample, this clonotype was seen a few times. V is TRBV12-3 or TRBV12-4 and J is TRBJ1-5, with D unresolved. Trimming removed 7 bases at V and 9 bases at J, with 16 bases between. There are 13 residues in the CDR3. CDR3 nucleotides: TGTGCCAGCACCCGGCGGGAGGGCCGGCCCCAGCATTTT. Its protein is CASTRREGRPQHF.

In its sample, this clonotype was seen many times. The chain is built from TRBV15 and TRBJ2-4; 7 bases are shared with TRBD2. V shed 3 bases, J shed 0 bases, and the junction held 5 bases outside the gene matches. This CDR3 spans 16 amino acids. Germline-derived CDR1 and CDR2 are LNHNV and YYDKDF (reference sequence). The CDR3 region has the DNA TGTGCCACCAGCAGGGGAGGGCTACTAGCCAAAAACATTCAGTACTTC. The encoded protein is CATSRGGLLAKNIQYF.

This clonotype came up many times. The V gene is TRBV6-1, the J gene TRBJ1-1; no firm D call. Trimming left V 8 bases short and J 5 bases short, with 15 bases between. The germline CDR1 and CDR2 sequences are MNHNS and SASEGT. The CDR3 consists of 13 residues. CDR3 residues: CASARQGKTEAFF. Written as DNA, the CDR3 is TGTGCCAGCGCGCGACAAGGAAAAACTGAAGCTTTCTTT.

The chain has TRBV9 and TRBJ2-3; the match to TRBD2 covers 8 bases. Germline-derived CDR1 and CDR2 are SGDLS and YYNGEE. CDR3 length: 18 amino acids. V lost 3 bases, J lost 0 bases, and 12 bases stayed unmatched. CDR3 sequence reads: CASSGGASGSSSTDTQYF. The CDR3 DNA reads as TGTGCCAGCAGCGGAGGCGCTAGCGGGTCGTCTAGCACAGATACGCAGTATTTT.

This rearrangement joins TRBV20-1 to TRBJ2-5; perhaps TRBD2 as D (6 bases). This CDR3 has 15 residues. CDR1 is DFQATT, CDR2 SNEGSKA, per germline (reference sequence). Trimming shortened V by 5 bases and J by 5 bases, and 21 bases separated the two germline ends. Here the CDR3 DNA reads TGCAGTGCTGTCCGCCGGGAGAACAGGAGGGAGACCCAGTACTTC. This codes for CSAVRRENRRETQYF.

There are many counts of this clonotype. The chain is built from TRBV12-3 or TRBV12-4 and TRBJ2-7, with D unresolved. CDR3 length: 15 amino acids. V shed 2 bases and J shed 0 bases, with 11 bases lying between them. CDR3 DNA sequence: TGTGCCAGCAGTTTAAACAGTATAATCTCCTACGAGCAGTACTTC. Its protein is CASSLNSIISYEQYF.

CDR3 region: CASSRGGTSYEQYF. CDR3 nucleotides: TGTGCCAGCTCACGAGGAGGGACATCCTACGAGCAGTACTTC. J is TRBJ2-7 and V is TRBV18; D may match TRBD1 or TRBD2 (6 bases each). V lost 4 bases, J lost 1 base, and 11 bases lay in between. CDR1 is KGHSH, CDR2 LQKENI, per germline. The CDR3 runs to 14 residues.

The J gene is TRBJ1-1, the V gene TRBV5-1, with D maybe TRBD1 (5 bases). Germline CDR1 is SGHRS and CDR2 is YFSETQ. The CDR3 covers 15 residues. Trimming took 0 bases from V and 3 from J, leaving 12 bases between them. CDR3 nucleotide sequence: TGCGCCAGCAGCTTGGAAGGGGTGCGCTACACTGAAGCTTTCTTT. Its protein is CASSLEGVRYTEAFF.

This chain links TRBV6-5 with TRBJ2-1; 15 bases agree with TRBD2. The CDR3 contains 15 residues. Losses at the gene ends were 4 bases for V and 8 bases for J; bases not matched to a gene: 3. Germline loops: CDR1 MNHEY, CDR2 SVGAGI. In nucleotides, the CDR3 is TGTGCCAGCAGTTGGACTAGCGGGAGGGCCCATGAGCAGTTCTTC. The encoded protein is CASSWTSGRAHEQFF.

The chain recombines TRBV24-1 with TRBJ1-5; a possible D gene is TRBD1 (5 bases). CDR1 is KGHDR and CDR2 is SFDVKD in the germline V gene. The CDR3 is made up of 14 amino acids. Trimming stripped 8 bases from V and 3 bases from J, with 13 bases between. CDR3: CATTAGGTNQPQHF. In DNA, the CDR3 is TGTGCCACCACCGCAGGAGGGACCAATCAGCCCCAGCATTTT.

This clonotype was counted only a few times. This rearrangement joins TRBV6-5 to TRBJ2-1, with 7 bases that match TRBD2. The CDR3 runs 19 residues. V lost 0 bases and J lost 0; bases outside the gene matches: 11. Germline-derived CDR1 and CDR2 are MNHEY and SVGAGI. The CDR3 region has the DNA TGTGCCAGCAGTTACTCGGGCGGGGGACTTCCAAGCTCCTACAATGAGCAGTTCTTC. Its translation is CASSYSGGGLPSSYNEQFF.

The V and J genes are TRBV6-2 or TRBV6-3 and TRBJ2-1; 8 nucleotides match TRBD2. Germline CDR1 is MNHEY and CDR2 is SVGEGT. Trimming took 3 bases from V and 7 from J; bases not matched to a gene: 5. The CDR3 totals 14 residues. The DNA of the CDR3 is TGTGCCAGCAGTTATGGCGGGGGGCCTAATGAGCAGTTCTTC. Translating it yields CASSYGGGPNEQFF.

V usage is TRBV5-1 and J usage is TRBJ2-6, with 9 bases fitting TRBD2. The CDR3 is 17 residues long. Germline V gene sequence: CDR1 SGHRS, CDR2 YFSETQ. V lost 4 bases and J lost 2; bases outside the gene matches: 7. CDR3 sequence reads: CASSLVASGTGANVLTF. The DNA for the CDR3 is TGCGCCAGCAGCCTGGTGGCTAGCGGGACTGGGGCCAACGTCCTGACTTTC.

This rearrangement joins TRBV29-1 to TRBJ2-1; 10 positions match TRBD1. J was trimmed by 4 bases and V by 7 bases; bases with no gene match: 7. The CDR3 runs to 14 residues. Germline V gives CDR1 SQVTM, CDR2 ANQGSEA. CDR3 nucleotides: TGCAGCGCTGGGGGGACAGGGGCTTACAATGAGCAGTTCTTC. Amino acids: CSAGGTGAYNEQFF.

This clonotype was observed a handful of times. The DNA of the CDR3 is TGTGCCAGCAGCAAAGCGCTTCCACCGAAAGAGAATACCCCTAGGGAGCTGTTTTTT. Translation: CASSKALPPKENTPRELFF. The V call is TRBV21-1, the J call TRBJ2-2; TRBD1 is taken as the D call from the table, unchecked against the DNA. TRBV21-1 is a pseudogene segment. This CDR3 contains 19 residues.

This clonotype was observed a few times. The chain uses TRBV14 and TRBJ1-1; a possible D gene is TRBD1 (5 bases). Looked up from germline, CDR1 is SGHDN and CDR2 is FVKESK. The CDR3 has 13 residues. Deletions cut 7 bases from V and 1 base from J, with 10 bases between. Here the CDR3 DNA reads TGTGCCAGCAAGTTACAGGAGAACACTGAAGCTTTCTTT. Translated, it gives CASKLQENTEAFF.

This chain uses TRBV7-9 with TRBJ2-1; D gene uncertain. V was shortened by 1 base and J by 4 bases, with 5 bases between the two germline ends. This CDR3 has 13 residues. Germline values: CDR1 SEHNR, CDR2 FQNEAQ (reference sequence). In DNA, the CDR3 is TGTGCCAGCAGCTTAGTACGGTACAATGAGCAGTTCTTC. Translation gives CASSLVRYNEQFF.